This T cell receptor (beta chain) was sequenced in a study of beta chain features in type 1 diabetes. Study-wide context: Patients did not differ from healthy donors in age, gender or cell yield. Study-level results: These data did not resolve whether HLA type affects TCRB rearrangement. Moderate yet significant TCRB CDR3 shortening was seen in Type 1 diabetes patients in all four CD4+ subsets.

To note about this clone: Antigen: not known.

Via CD45RO/CCR7/CD25/CD127/CD95/CD27, cells of the CD4+ naive, central memory, regulatory and stem cell-like memory subsets were sorted. The V and J ends lost 6 bases and 5 bases, in that order; junction bases with no gene match: 11. CDR1 is MNHEY, CDR2 SMNVEV, per germline (reference sequence). The CDR3 consists of 15 residues. What was sequenced were expressed TCRB transcripts, since all of the isolated RNA had been reverse transcribed. The assay was immunoSEQ multiplex PCR, and TCRdb's table has in-frame clones only and misses some. Of about 650,000 clones detected, about an eighth appear once; the ten largest clones hold more than 0.1%.

V and J are TRBV27 and TRBJ2-7; 9 bases are shared with TRBD1. Sequencing was performed on naive CD4+ T cells from blood. The sequence derives from a man younger than 45 with type 1 diabetes. The CDR3 DNA follows: TGTGCCAGCAGACTAACCGGGACAGGGAAGCACGAGCAGTACTTC. It specifies CASRLTGTGKHEQYF.